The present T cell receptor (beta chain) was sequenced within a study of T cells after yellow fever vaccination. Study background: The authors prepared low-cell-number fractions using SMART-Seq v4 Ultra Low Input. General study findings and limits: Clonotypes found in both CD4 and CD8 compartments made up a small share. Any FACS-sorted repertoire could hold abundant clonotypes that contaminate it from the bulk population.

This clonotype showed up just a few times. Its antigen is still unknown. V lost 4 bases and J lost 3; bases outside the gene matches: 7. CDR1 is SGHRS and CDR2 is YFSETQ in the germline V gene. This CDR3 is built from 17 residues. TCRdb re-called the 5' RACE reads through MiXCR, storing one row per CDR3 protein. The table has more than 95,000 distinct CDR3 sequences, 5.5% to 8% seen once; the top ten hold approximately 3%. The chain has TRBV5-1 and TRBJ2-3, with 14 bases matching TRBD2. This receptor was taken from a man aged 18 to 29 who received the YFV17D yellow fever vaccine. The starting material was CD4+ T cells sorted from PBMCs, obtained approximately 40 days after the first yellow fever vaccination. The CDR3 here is CASSNHRTSGGTDTQYF. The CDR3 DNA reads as TGCGCCAGCAGCAATCACCGGACTAGCGGGGGGACAGATACGCAGTATTTT.